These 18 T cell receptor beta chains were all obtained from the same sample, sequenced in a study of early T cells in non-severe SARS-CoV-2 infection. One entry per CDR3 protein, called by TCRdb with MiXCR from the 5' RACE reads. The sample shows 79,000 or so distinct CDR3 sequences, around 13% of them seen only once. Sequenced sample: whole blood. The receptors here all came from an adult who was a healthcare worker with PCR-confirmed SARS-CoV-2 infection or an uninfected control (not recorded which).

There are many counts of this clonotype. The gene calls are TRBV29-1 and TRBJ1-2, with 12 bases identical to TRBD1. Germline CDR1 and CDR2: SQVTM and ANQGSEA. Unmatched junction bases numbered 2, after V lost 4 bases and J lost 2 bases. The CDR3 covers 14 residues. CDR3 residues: CSVGDRGLNYGYTF. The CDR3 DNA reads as TGCAGCGTTGGGGACAGGGGGCTGAACTATGGCTACACCTTC.

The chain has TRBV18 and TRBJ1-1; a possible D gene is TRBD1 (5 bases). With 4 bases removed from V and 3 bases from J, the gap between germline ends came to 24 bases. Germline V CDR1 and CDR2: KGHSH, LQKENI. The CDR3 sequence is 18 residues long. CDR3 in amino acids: CASSQGRLTRRRDTEAFF. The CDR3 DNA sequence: TGTGCCAGCTCACAGGGGAGGCTAACCCGACGTCGGGACACTGAAGCTTTCTTT.

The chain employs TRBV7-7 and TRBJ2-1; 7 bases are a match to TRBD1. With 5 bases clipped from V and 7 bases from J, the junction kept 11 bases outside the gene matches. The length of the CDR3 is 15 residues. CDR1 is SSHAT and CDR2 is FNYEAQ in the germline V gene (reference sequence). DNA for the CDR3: TGTGCCAGCAGCCAGCAGCCGGGACAGATAAATGAGCAGTTCTTC. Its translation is CASSQQPGQINEQFF.

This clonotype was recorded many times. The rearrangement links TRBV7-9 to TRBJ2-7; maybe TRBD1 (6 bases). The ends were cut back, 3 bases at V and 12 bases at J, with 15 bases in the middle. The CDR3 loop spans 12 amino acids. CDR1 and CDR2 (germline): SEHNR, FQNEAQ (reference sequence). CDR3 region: CASSFDNRVRYF. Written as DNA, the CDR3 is TGTGCCAGCAGCTTTGATAACAGGGTACGGTACTTC.

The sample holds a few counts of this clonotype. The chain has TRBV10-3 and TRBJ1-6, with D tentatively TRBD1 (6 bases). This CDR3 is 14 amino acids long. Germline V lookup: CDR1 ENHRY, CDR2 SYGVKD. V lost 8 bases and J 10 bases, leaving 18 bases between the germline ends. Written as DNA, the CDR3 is TGTGCCATCTCGCTAGGGCCAGGGGAATCACCCCTCCACTTT. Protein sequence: CAISLGPGESPLHF.

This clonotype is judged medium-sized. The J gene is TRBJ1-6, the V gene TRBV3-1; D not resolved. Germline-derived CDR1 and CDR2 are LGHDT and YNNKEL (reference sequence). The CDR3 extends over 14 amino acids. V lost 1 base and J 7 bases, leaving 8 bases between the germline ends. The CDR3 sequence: CASSQGLTNSPLHF. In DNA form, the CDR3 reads TGTGCCAGCAGCCAAGGGCTAACCAATTCACCCCTCCACTTT.

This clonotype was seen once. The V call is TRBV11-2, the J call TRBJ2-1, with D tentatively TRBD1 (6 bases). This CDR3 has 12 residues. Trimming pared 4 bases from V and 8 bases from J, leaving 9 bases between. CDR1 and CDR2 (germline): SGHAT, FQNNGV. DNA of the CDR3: TGTGCCAGCAGCTCTCAGGGGCATGAGCAGTTCTTC. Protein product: CASSSQGHEQFF.

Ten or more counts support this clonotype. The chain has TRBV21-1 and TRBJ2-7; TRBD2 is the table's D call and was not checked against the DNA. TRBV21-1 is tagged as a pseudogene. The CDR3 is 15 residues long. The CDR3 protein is CASSDCSPYPYEQYF. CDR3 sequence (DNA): TGTGCCAGCAGCGATTGTTCTCCCTACCCCTACGAGCAGTACTTC.

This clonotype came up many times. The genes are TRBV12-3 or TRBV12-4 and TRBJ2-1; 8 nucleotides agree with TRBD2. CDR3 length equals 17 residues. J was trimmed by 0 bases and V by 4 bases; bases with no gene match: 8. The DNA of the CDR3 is TGTGCCAGCAGTTCACCCCTCAGCGGGAGCTCCTACAATGAGCAGTTCTTC. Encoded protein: CASSSPLSGSSYNEQFF.

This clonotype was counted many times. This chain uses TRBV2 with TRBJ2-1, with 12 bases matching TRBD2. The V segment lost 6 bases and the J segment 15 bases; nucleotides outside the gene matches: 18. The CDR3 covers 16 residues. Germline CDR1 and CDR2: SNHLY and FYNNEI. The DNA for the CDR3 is TGTGCCAGCAGGGACCGGGACGGCCGAACTAGCGGGGGGCCGTTCTTC. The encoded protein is CASRDRDGRTSGGPFF.

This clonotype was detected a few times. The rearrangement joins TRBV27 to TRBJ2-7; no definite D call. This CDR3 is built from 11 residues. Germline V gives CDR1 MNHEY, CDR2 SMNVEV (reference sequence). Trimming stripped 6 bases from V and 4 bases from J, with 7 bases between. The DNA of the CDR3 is TGTGCCAGCAGACTGGGGTACGAGCAGTACTTC. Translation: CASRLGYEQYF.

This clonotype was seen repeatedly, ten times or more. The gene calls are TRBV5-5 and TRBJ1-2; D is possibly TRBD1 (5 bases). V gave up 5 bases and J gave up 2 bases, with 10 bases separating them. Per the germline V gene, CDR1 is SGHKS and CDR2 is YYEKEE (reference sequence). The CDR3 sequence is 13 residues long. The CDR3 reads CASSRDSNYGYTF. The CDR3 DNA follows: TGTGCCAGCAGTCGGGACTCCAACTATGGCTACACCTTC.

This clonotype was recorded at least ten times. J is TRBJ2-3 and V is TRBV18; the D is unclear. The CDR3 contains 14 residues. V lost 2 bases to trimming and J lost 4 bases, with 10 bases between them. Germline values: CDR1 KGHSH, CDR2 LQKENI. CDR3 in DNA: TGTGCCAGCTCACCAACGAAGGGTTCAGATACGCAGTATTTT. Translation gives CASSPTKGSDTQYF. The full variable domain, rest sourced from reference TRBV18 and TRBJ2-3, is NAGVMQNPRHLVRRRGQEARLRCSPMKGHSHVYWYRQLPEEGLKFMVYLQKENIIDESGMPKERFSAEFPKEGPSILRIQQVVRGDSAAYFCASSPTKGSDTQYFGPGTRLTVL.

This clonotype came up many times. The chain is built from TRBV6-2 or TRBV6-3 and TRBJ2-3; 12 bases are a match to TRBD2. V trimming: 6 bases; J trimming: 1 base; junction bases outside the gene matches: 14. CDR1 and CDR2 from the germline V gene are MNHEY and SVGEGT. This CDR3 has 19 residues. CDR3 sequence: CASSPGLAGSPQGTDTQYF. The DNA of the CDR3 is TGTGCCAGCAGCCCGGGACTAGCGGGTTCACCGCAAGGCACAGATACGCAGTATTTT.

CDR3 nucleotide sequence: TGTGCCAGCAGCTACCCTGGAGTCTCTGGGGCCAACGTCCTGACTTTC. As protein: CASSYPGVSGANVLTF. The chain uses TRBV7-9 and TRBJ2-6; D ambiguous. CDR3 length equals 16 residues. Per germline, CDR1 SEHNR and CDR2 FQNEAQ (reference sequence). Deletions cut 4 bases from V and 0 bases from J, with 10 bases between.

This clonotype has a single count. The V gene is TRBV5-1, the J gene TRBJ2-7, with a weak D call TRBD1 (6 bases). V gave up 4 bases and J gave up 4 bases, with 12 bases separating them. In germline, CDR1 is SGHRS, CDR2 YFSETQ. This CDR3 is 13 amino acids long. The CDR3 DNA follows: TGCGCCAGCAGCGCCCGGACAGCTTACGAGCAGTACTTC. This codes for CASSARTAYEQYF.

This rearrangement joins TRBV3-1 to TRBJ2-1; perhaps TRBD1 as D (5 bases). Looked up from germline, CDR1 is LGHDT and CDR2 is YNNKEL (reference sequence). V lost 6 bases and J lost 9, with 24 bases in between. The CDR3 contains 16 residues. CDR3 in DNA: TGTGCCAGCAGGAGCGAAGGACACTCCGGACCAGGTGAGCAGTTCTTC. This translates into CASRSEGHSGPGEQFF.

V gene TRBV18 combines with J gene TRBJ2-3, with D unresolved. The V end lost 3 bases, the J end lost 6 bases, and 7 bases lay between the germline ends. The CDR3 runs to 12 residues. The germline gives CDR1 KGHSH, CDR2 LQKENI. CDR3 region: CASSPTGDTQYF. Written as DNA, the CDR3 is TGTGCCAGCTCACCCACCGGGGATACGCAGTATTTT.